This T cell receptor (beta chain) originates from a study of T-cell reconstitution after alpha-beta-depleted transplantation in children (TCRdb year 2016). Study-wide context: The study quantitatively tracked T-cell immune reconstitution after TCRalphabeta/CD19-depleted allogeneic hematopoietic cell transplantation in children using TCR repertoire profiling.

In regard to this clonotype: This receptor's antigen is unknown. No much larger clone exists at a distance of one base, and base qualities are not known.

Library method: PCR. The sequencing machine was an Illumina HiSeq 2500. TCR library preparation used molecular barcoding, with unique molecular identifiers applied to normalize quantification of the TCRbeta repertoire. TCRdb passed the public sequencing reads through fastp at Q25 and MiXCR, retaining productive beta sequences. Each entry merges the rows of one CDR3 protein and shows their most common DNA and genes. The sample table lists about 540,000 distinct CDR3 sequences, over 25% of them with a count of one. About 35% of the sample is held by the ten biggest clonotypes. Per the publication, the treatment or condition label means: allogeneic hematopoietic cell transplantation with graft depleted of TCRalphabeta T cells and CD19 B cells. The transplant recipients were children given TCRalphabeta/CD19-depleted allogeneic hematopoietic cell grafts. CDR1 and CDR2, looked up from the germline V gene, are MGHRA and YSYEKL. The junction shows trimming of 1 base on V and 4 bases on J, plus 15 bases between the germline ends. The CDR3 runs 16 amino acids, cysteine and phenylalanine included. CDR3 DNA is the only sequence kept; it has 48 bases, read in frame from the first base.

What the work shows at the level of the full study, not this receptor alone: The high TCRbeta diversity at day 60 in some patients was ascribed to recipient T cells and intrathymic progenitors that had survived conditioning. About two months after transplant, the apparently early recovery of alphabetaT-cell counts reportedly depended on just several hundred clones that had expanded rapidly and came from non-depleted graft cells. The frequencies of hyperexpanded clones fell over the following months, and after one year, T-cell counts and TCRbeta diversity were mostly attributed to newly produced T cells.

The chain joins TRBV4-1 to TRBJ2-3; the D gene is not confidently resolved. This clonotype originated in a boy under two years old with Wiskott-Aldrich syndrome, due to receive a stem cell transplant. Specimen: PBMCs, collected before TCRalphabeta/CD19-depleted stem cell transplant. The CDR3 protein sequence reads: CASSQVFQRASDTQYF. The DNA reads TGCGCCAGCAGCCAAGTCTTCCAGCGAGCGTCAGATACGCAGTATTTT.